The 19 T cell receptor beta chains listed next were all sequenced from one sample in a study of T cell responses to AZD1222 COVID-19 vaccine. Only in-frame clones appear in the TCRdb table, and some are missing; sequencing was by immunoSEQ multiplex PCR. Of about 86,000 clones listed, about nine tenths are singletons. This sample comprised peripheral blood, obtained 28 days after the second AZD1222 dose. These receptors all come from an adult who received the AZD1222 COVID-19 vaccine.

A single count supports this clone. This chain connects TRBV2 to TRBJ2-2, with D perhaps TRBD2 (5 bases). Germline V lookup: CDR1 SNHLY, CDR2 FYNNEI. V lost 8 bases, J lost 0 bases, and 10 bases lay in between. This CDR3 has 14 amino acids. CDR3 nucleotide sequence: TGTGCCAGCCTCGGGAACGCGAACACCGGGGAGCTGTTTTTT. Encoded protein: CASLGNANTGELFF. Supplemented by reference TRBV2 and TRBJ2-2, the full variable domain reads EPEVTQTPSHQVTQMGQEVILRCVPISNHLYFYWYRQILGQKVEFLVSFYNNEISEKSEIFDDQFSVERPDGSNFTLKIRSTKLEDSAMYFCASLGNANTGELFFGEGSRLTVL.

The chain joins TRBV25-1 to TRBJ2-1; TRBD1 aligns across 11 bases. This CDR3 has 18 amino acids. CDR1 and CDR2 (germline): MGHDK, SYGVNS. Unmatched junction bases numbered 8, after V lost 4 bases and J lost 0 bases. CDR3 amino acids: CASSGTGGLKSSYNEQFF. In DNA, the CDR3 is TGTGCCAGCAGTGGGACAGGGGGCCTGAAGAGCTCCTACAATGAGCAGTTCTTC.

This rearrangement joins TRBV27 to TRBJ1-5; maybe TRBD1 (6 bases). The CDR3 spans 14 residues. Trimming took 2 bases from V and 6 from J, leaving 11 bases between them. CDR1 and CDR2 from the germline V gene are MNHEY and SMNVEV (reference sequence). CDR3 in DNA: TGTGCCAGCAGTTTAGGGGGCCCGCTTCAGCCCCAGCATTTT. It is translated as CASSLGGPLQPQHF.

The chain links TRBV7-2 to TRBJ1-2; tentatively, D is TRBD1 (5 bases). The CDR3 length is 15 residues. V was clipped by 4 bases and J by 2 bases, with 14 bases between them. The germline CDR1 and CDR2 sequences are SGHTA and FQGNSA. CDR3 DNA sequence: TGTGCCAGCAGCTCCCCAGGGAAAAACAACTATGGCTACACCTTC. Translated: CASSSPGKNNYGYTF.

V and J are TRBV7-9 and TRBJ2-2, with 12 bases matching TRBD2. CDR1 and CDR2 (germline): SEHNR, FQNEAQ (reference sequence). The CDR3 has 15 residues. The ends lost 5 bases at V and 7 bases at J; junction bases unmatched: 5. Here the CDR3 reads CASSVTSGGIGELFF. The CDR3 region has the DNA TGTGCCAGCAGCGTGACTAGCGGGGGTATCGGGGAGCTGTTTTTT.

This chain links TRBV7-2 with TRBJ2-2, with D tentatively TRBD1 or TRBD2 (6 bases each). Trimming left V 1 base short and J 6 bases short, with 12 bases between. Germline V gene lookup returns CDR1 SGHTA and CDR2 FQGNSA. CDR3 length equals 15 residues. The CDR3 DNA sequence: TGTGCCAGCAGCTTAGGTCCGGGGGCCTCCGGGGAGCTGTTTTTT. Its protein product is CASSLGPGASGELFF.

The chain combines TRBV4-1 with TRBJ1-3, with D maybe TRBD1 (5 bases). Germline loops: CDR1 MGHRA, CDR2 YSYEKL. The CDR3 is 15 amino acids. V was trimmed by 0 bases and J by 2 bases, leaving 8 bases between them. The CDR3 sequence: CASSQEQAAGNTIYF. In DNA form, the CDR3 reads TGCGCCAGCAGCCAAGAACAGGCTGCTGGAAACACCATATATTTT.

The rearrangement links TRBV6-5 to TRBJ1-1; no clear D gene. Germline V lookup: CDR1 MNHEY, CDR2 SVGAGI. The CDR3 covers 14 residues. Trimming stripped 6 bases from V and 0 bases from J, with 11 bases between. CDR3 DNA: TGTGCCAGCAGAGGAAGGGCGGTGAACACTGAAGCTTTCTTT. Its translation: CASRGRAVNTEAFF.

The J gene is TRBJ1-2, the V gene TRBV7-9; possible D gene TRBD1, 6 bases. Germline V CDR1 and CDR2: SEHNR, FQNEAQ (reference sequence). The CDR3 has 13 residues. Trimming took 3 bases from V and 8 from J, leaving 13 bases between them. CDR3 amino acids: CASSFGTTAGYTF. The DNA of the CDR3 is TGTGCCAGCAGCTTTGGGACAACGGCCGGCTACACCTTC. Full variable domain (missing parts from reference TRBV7-9 and TRBJ1-2): DTGVSQNPRHKITKRGQNVTFRCDPISEHNRLYWYRQTLGQGPEFLTYFQNEAQLEKSRLLSDRFSAERPKGSFSTLEIQRTEQGDSAMYLCASSFGTTAGYTFGSGTRLTVV.

This chain uses TRBV4-1 with TRBJ2-2; D uncertain. The CDR3 is 16 amino acids. Trimming left V 1 base short and J 4 bases short, with 13 bases between. The germline V gene encodes CDR1 MGHRA and CDR2 YSYEKL. CDR3 sequence (DNA): TGCGCCAGCAGCCAAGTCATCGGACGAACCACCGGGGAGCTGTTTTTT. Its protein is CASSQVIGRTTGELFF.

This chain joins TRBV4-2 and TRBJ1-2; no firm D call. Germline loops: CDR1 LGHNA, CDR2 YNFKEQ. CDR3 length: 16 residues. The germline V and J ends were trimmed by 0 bases and 4 bases, with 15 bases remaining between them. CDR3 residues: CASSQEDYPGLYGYTF. CDR3 sequence (DNA): TGTGCCAGCAGCCAAGAAGATTATCCAGGACTCTATGGCTACACCTTC.

This clone appeared a few times. The chain has TRBV7-8 and TRBJ1-5, with a possible D match to TRBD1 (6 bases). V dropped 4 bases and J dropped 9 bases, with 22 bases sitting between them. The CDR3 spans 16 residues. Germline V lookup: CDR1 SGHVS, CDR2 FQNEAQ. CDR3 nucleotide sequence: TGTGCCAGCAGCTCGATCCGGGACACGGGGGGATCGCCCCAGCATTTT. Residues: CASSSIRDTGGSPQHF.

The chain carries TRBV3-1 (or the pseudogene TRBV3-2) and TRBJ2-1, with 10 nucleotides matching TRBD2. CDR3 size: 15 residues. V was clipped by 1 base and J by 11 bases; unmatched bases: 8. Germline CDR1 is LGHDT and CDR2 is YNNKEL (reference sequence). This CDR3 reads CASSQGAGTSVKQFF. The CDR3 nucleotides read TGTGCCAGCAGCCAAGGTGCCGGGACTAGCGTGAAGCAGTTCTTC.

J is TRBJ2-1 and V is TRBV19, with 7 bases identical to TRBD2. Per germline, CDR1 LNHDA and CDR2 SQIVND (reference sequence). This CDR3 is built from 15 residues. With V trimmed by 6 bases and J by 6 bases, 11 bases remained unmatched. DNA for the CDR3: TGTGCCAGTAGCCGAAAGCGGGAAGGTATCAATGAGCAGTTCTTC. Translation: CASSRKREGINEQFF.

The J gene is TRBJ1-4, the V gene TRBV7-9; D unclear. Germline values: CDR1 SEHNR, CDR2 FQNEAQ (reference sequence). The CDR3 extends over 12 amino acids. The V end lost 3 bases, the J end lost 5 bases, and 4 bases lay between the germline ends. CDR3 DNA sequence: TGTGCCAGCAGCTTTGGAAATGAAAAACTGTTTTTT. Residues: CASSFGNEKLFF. Full variable domain (rest looked up from reference TRBV7-9 and TRBJ1-4): DTGVSQNPRHKITKRGQNVTFRCDPISEHNRLYWYRQTLGQGPEFLTYFQNEAQLEKSRLLSDRFSAERPKGSFSTLEIQRTEQGDSAMYLCASSFGNEKLFFGSGTQLSVL.

The chain couples TRBV2 to TRBJ1-5; D possibly corresponds to TRBD1 (6 bases). This CDR3 has 15 amino acids. Per the germline V gene, CDR1 is SNHLY and CDR2 is FYNNEI. V lost 5 bases to trimming and J lost 0 bases, with 11 bases between them. The CDR3 region has the DNA TGTGCCAGCAGTAAAAGACAGGCTAGCAATCAGCCCCAGCATTTT. Translated: CASSKRQASNQPQHF.

The sample holds one count of this clone. The chain links TRBV15 to TRBJ2-1; possible D gene TRBD1, 5 bases. Germline loops: CDR1 LNHNV, CDR2 YYDKDF (reference sequence). The CDR3 is 15 residues long. Deletions cut 0 bases from V and 4 bases from J, with 10 bases between. Here the CDR3 DNA reads TGTGCCACCAGCAGAGATCAGGGAAATTACAATGAGCAGTTCTTC. Amino acid sequence: CATSRDQGNYNEQFF.

The chain joins TRBV5-1 to TRBJ2-1, with 13 bases lining up with TRBD2. The CDR3 consists of 15 residues. The germline CDR1 and CDR2 sequences are SGHRS and YFSETQ. V was pared by 6 bases and J by 7 bases, with 7 bases of the junction left unmatched. CDR3 amino acids: CASTGTSGTKNEQFF. CDR3 sequence (DNA): TGCGCCAGCACCGGGACTAGCGGGACTAAAAATGAGCAGTTCTTC.

The chain is built from TRBV7-7 and TRBJ2-3, with D perhaps given as TRBD1 or TRBD2 (6 bases each). Deletions cut 1 base from V and 3 bases from J, with 11 bases between. This CDR3 contains 15 residues. Per the germline V gene, CDR1 is SSHAT and CDR2 is FNYEAQ (reference sequence). CDR3 protein: CASSLGRGMTDTQYF. CDR3 nucleotides: TGTGCCAGCAGCTTAGGGAGGGGGATGACAGATACGCAGTATTTT. Full variable domain (missing parts from reference TRBV7-7 and TRBJ2-3): GAGVSQSPRYKVTKRGQDVTLRCDPISSHATLYWYQQALGQGPEFLTYFNYEAQPDKSGLPSDRFSAERPEGSISTLTIQRTEQRDSAMYRCASSLGRGMTDTQYFGPGTRLTVL.